This record covers a single T cell receptor beta chain. These data belong to a study of blood T cell repertoires in COVID-19. Study overall: PBMCs, B-cell-depleted T cells, or T cells provided the cDNA or gDNA that made up the material.

Authors' analysis steps: Reference gene primer amplification in the assay estimated nucleated cell counts. TCRdb keeps only in-frame clones here, not all; method: immunoSEQ multiplex PCR. The DNA was the basis for D and trimming; V, J and clone size are from that table. The sample contains about 480,000 clones, roughly 90% of which appear only once. Enrollees, 18 to 89 years old, lived in around 23 US areas. Assignment of participants to cohorts was predicated upon participant-reported clinical history. Specimen: PBMCs or T cells enriched from blood (not recorded which). The receptor was derived from a woman aged 40 to 50 who had recovered from COVID-19.

The CDR3 nucleotides are TGTGCCAGCTCCTCAGGGGTTGGGCAGTACTTC. Protein: CASSSGVGQYF. The chain is built from TRBV18 and TRBJ2-7, with D possibly being TRBD1 (6 bases). The CDR3 consists of 11 residues. CDR1 and CDR2 (germline): KGHSH, LQKENI. Trimming shortened V by 6 bases and J by 9 bases, and 12 bases separated the two germline ends.